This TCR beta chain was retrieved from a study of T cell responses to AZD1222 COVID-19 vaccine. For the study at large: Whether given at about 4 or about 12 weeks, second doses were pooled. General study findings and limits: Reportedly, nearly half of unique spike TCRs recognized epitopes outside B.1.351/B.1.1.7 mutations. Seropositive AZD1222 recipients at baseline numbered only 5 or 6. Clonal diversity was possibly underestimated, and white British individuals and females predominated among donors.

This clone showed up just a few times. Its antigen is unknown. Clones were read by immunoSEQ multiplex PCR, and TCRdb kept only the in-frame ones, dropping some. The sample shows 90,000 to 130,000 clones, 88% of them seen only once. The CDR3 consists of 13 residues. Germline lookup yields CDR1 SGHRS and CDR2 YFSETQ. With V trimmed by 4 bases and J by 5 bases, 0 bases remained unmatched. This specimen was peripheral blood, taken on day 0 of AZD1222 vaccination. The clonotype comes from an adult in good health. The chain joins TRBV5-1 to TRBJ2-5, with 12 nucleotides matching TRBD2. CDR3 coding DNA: TGCGCCAGCAGCGGGACTAGCGGGGAGACCCAGTACTTC. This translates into CASSGTSGETQYF.